This T cell receptor (beta chain) appears in the sequencing data of a study of shared clonotypes between healthy human individuals. Concerning this clone itself: Its cognate antigen is unknown.

Germline V CDR1 and CDR2: SGHRS, YFSETQ. Unmatched junction bases numbered 12, after V lost 4 bases and J lost 7 bases. The CDR3 loop spans 16 amino acids. General observations from the study: At large depth, rarefaction still showed sorted-subset sequencing to be incomplete. Among non-shared clonotypes, generation probabilities were lower than among those shared by all four donors.

Using immunoSEQ multiplex PCR, the repertoire was profiled, and TCRdb retains in-frame clones only, with some absent. The sample carries 550,000 to 850,000 clones, roughly 70% recorded once. All donors qualified as healthy HIV-negative adults and had experienced no recent acute infections or vaccinations. Material for sequencing was memory CD4+ T cells sorted from blood. Described subset: CD45RA-negative fraction. The chain carries TRBV5-1 and TRBJ2-2; TRBD1 agrees at 8 bases. The clonotype was recovered from a woman in her twenties or thirties in good health. The CDR3 spells CASSPTGTGSFGELFF. The CDR3 DNA is TGCGCCAGCAGCCCAACCGGGACAGGTTCTTTCGGGGAGCTGTTTTTT.